This TCR beta chain was profiled in a study of CD8+ T cells in alopecia areata (dated by TCRdb to 2016 to 2018). Regarding the research as a whole: Treated patients were enrolled in an open-label pilot trial of oral tofacitinib at 5 to 10 mg twice daily for moderate-to-severe alopecia areata. Tofacitinib-treated patients had biopsies at baseline and at 4 and 24 weeks of treatment, with a later scalp biopsy in several patients. Clonality in the scalp was compared among normal scalp (n=4), patchy alopecia areata scalp (n=8), and alopecia totalis/universalis scalp (n=8). Tofacitinib was given for 6 to 18 months, followed by 6 months of follow-up off drug to assess delayed response and recurrence. The study used high-throughput TCRbeta sequencing to examine T cell clonal expansion in alopecia areata, in both the C3H/HeJ mouse model and human patients. The RNA source kit depended on sample type: the PAXgene miRNA kit for fixed scalp, the miRNeasy kit for PBMCs, and the RNeasy kit for mouse skin. TCRbeta CDR3 regions were amplified by immunoSEQ multiplex PCR with 35 Vbeta forward and 13 Jbeta reverse primers. In humans, TCRbeta sequencing was performed on scalp tissue and on sorted CD4+ and CD8+ peripheral blood T cells from healthy controls and from patients with patchy or totalis/universalis alopecia areata.

Broad study findings and their caveats: Shared TCR sequences between patients were less evident than in mice, which may be partly attributable to HLA diversity in the patient population. Lesional scalp, especially in alopecia totalis/universalis, showed higher clonality and more expanded CD8+ clones than normal scalp, suggesting antigenic drive. Resident alphabeta T cells in normal human skin are also sequenced, complicating scalp TCR repertoire analysis, unlike mouse skin dominated by gammadelta T cells.

Taken from the germline V gene (reference sequence), the CDR1 and CDR2 loops are MNHEY and SMNVEV. The CDR3 runs 13 amino acids, cysteine and phenylalanine included. Only CDR3 DNA remains: 39 bases, in frame from the first base. V and J are truncated by 3 bases and 2 bases respectively, leaving an intervening sequence of 7 bases. This clone showed up just once. Its antigen remains unidentified. It has no much larger one-base neighbor in the sample; base qualities were not kept. Preparation of the library involved the immunoSEQ multiplex PCR assay. For TCR sequencing, RNA was extracted from every sample and reverse transcribed into cDNA to serve as template. SuperScript III was used to make first-strand cDNA, primed with a 2:1 mix of oligo-dT and random hexamers. A synthetic immune receptor repertoire was used to measure amplification bias, and any remaining bias was corrected computationally. Regarding the original processing steps: Raw reads were preprocessed to remove errors, and CDR3 was defined by IMGT conventions from the conserved cysteine to phenylalanine. Clonality was calculated as 1 minus Shannon entropy normalized by log2 of the number of productive unique TCRs. Scalp TCRbeta sequences were cross-referenced with sorted blood CD4 and CD8 repertoires so that the CD4 or CD8 identity of scalp clones could be inferred. In TCRdb, the immuneACCESS table is reduced to in-frame sequences with V and J assigned. These tables do not hold every clone; where another copy was compared, an unresolved V gene accounts for under half, and the others remain unexplained. V and J calls and clone size are given by that table; D and trimming were obtained from the DNA. The sample contains some 170,000 clones, around 64% of them found a single time. The leading ten clones occupy 10% to 12% of the sample.

The intended sense of this specimen's time point label: baseline before oral tofacitinib. Lesional scalp punch biopsies and peripheral blood were collected from alopecia areata patients. After PBMCs were isolated by density centrifugation and stained for CD3, CD4 and CD8, a FACSAria was used to sort CD4+ and CD8+ T cells. The specimen was CD8+ T cells sorted from blood, collected at week 0. Here the chain combines TRBV27 and TRBJ1-2; too little of a D gene remains to name it. This receptor was obtained from a human donor with alopecia areata. CDR3 region: CASSFAKNYGYTF. The DNA sequence is as follows: TGTGCCAGCAGTTTCGCCAAGAACTATGGCTACACCTTC.